This note documents a single TCR beta chain sequence. This CDR3 is 13 amino acids long. Trimming took 7 bases from V and 8 from J; bases not matched to a gene: 9. CDR1 SQVTM and CDR2 ANQGSEA come from the germline V gene. As originally analysed: Amplification with reference gene primers provided the estimates of nucleated cell counts. TCRdb keeps only in-frame clones here, not all; method: immunoSEQ multiplex PCR. That table is the source of V, J and clone size, and D and trimming were worked out from the DNA. The sample shows 100,000 to 120,000 clones, about 90% of them seen only once. The sample comes from a study of blood T cell repertoires in COVID-19. In the study overall: Material from acute and convalescent COVID-19 was sourced from the United States, Italy and Spain. The analysed material was cDNA or gDNA that came from T cells, B-cell-depleted T cells, or PBMCs.

The chain uses TRBV29-1 and TRBJ2-3; 10 bases align to TRBD2. This sequence was found in a human donor in a cohort sampled during active COVID-19. Sample: peripheral blood. The CDR3 region is CSGDSGRDGTQYF. In DNA form, the CDR3 reads TGCAGCGGCGACAGCGGGAGGGACGGTACGCAGTATTTT.